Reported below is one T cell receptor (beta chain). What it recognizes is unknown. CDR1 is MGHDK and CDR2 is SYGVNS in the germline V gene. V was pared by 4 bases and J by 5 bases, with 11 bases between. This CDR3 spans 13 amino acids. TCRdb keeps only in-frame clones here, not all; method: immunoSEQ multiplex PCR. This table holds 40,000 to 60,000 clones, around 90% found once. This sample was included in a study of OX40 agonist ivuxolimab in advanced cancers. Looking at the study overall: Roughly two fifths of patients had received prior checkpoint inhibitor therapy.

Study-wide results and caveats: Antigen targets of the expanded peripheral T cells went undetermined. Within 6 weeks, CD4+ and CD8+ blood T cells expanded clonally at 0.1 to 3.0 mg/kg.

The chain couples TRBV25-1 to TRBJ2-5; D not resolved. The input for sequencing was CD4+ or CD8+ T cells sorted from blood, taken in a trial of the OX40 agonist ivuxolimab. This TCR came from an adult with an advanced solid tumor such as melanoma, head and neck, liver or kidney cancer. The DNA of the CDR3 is TGTGCCAGCAGTGGTCTAGATCGGGAGACCCAGTACTTC. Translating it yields CASSGLDRETQYF.